This is a list of T cell receptor beta chains from one sample in a study of radiotherapy plus CTLA-4 blockade in lung cancer. Here immunoSEQ multiplex PCR was the method, and the copy in TCRdb shows in-frame clones only, minus some. Among 40,000 or so clones listed, 86% were seen once. The sample in question was peripheral blood, obtained from a patient treated with radiotherapy plus ipilimumab. Receptor source: a human donor with non-small cell lung cancer whose response to radiotherapy plus ipilimumab could not be evaluated. Each CDR3 is given with its conserved first and last residue. D genes are given only for firm matches. Only part of the rows carry a size: once, few, many, or a class if the clone is expanded.

J: TRBJ2-1
V: TRBV29-1
size: .
D: TRBD1
length: 13
DNA: TGCAGCGTTGACGGGGACAGGCTCTGGGAGCAGTTCTTC
CDR3: CSVDGDRLWEQFF

J: TRBJ1-2
V: TRBV7-4
size: .
D: .
length: 17
DNA: TGTGCCAGCAGCTCCTACCCCCGGGCGGGGAGGGACTACGGCTACACCTTC
CDR3: CASSSYPRAGRDYGYTF

J: TRBJ2-1
V: TRBV13
size: .
D: .
length: 15
DNA: TGTGCCAGCAGCTTAGCACAGAGCAACTACAATGAGCAGTTCTTC
CDR3: CASSLAQSNYNEQFF

J: TRBJ1-5
V: TRBV6-5
size: .
D: TRBD1
length: 14
DNA: TGTGCCAGCAGTTATCGACAGGGAGACCAGCCCCAGCATTTT
CDR3: CASSYRQGDQPQHF

J: TRBJ1-2
V: TRBV5-1
size: .
D: .
length: 15
DNA: TGCGCCAGCAGCCCAGGCAGGGGTGATAACTATGGCTACACCTTC
CDR3: CASSPGRGDNYGYTF

J: TRBJ1-1
V: TRBV28
size: .
D: .
length: 13
DNA: TGTGCCAGCAGTTTGTCGAATCCAGGGCGGGCTTTCTTT
CDR3: CASSLSNPGRAFF

J: TRBJ1-2
V: TRBV6-5
size: .
D: TRBD1
length: 14
DNA: TGTGCCAGCAGTTACGCAGGGGGGCTAGATGGCTACACCTTC
CDR3: CASSYAGGLDGYTF

J: TRBJ2-7
V: TRBV6-6
size: .
D: TRBD2
length: 16
DNA: TGTGCCAGCAGTCGCCAGGGATCCGGGGGGTCCTACGAGCAGTACTTC
CDR3: CASSRQGSGGSYEQYF

J: TRBJ1-5
V: TRBV19
size: .
D: .
length: 17
DNA: TGTGCCAGTAGGTTTAGGGCGGGGACTGTTAGCAATCAGCCCCAGCATTTT
CDR3: CASRFRAGTVSNQPQHF

J: TRBJ2-1
V: TRBV28
size: once
D: TRBD2
length: 16
DNA: TGTGCCAGCAGTTCGACTAGCGGGAGTGGGGACAATGAGCAGTTCTTC
CDR3: CASSSTSGSGDNEQFF

J: TRBJ2-3
V: TRBV5-1
size: .
D: TRBD1
length: 14
DNA: TGCGCCAGCAGGCCAGGGGGTAGCACAGATACGCAGTATTTT
CDR3: CASRPGGSTDTQYF

J: TRBJ2-7
V: TRBV10-3
size: .
D: TRBD2
length: 17
DNA: TGTGCCACCCACCCGGGACTAGCGGGAGGGCCAGGCTTCGAGCAGTACTTC
CDR3: CATHPGLAGGPGFEQYF

J: TRBJ1-2
V: TRBV7-9
size: .
D: .
length: 11
DNA: TGTGCCAGCAGTCGCGGGGGGAGCTACACCTTC
CDR3: CASSRGGSYTF

J: TRBJ2-2
V: TRBV5-6
size: .
D: TRBD2
length: 18
DNA: TGTGCCAGCAGCCCCATGGAGGCGGGAGGGCCGGTCACCGGGGAGCTGTTTTTT
CDR3: CASSPMEAGGPVTGELFF

J: TRBJ2-4
V: TRBV7-8
size: .
D: TRBD2
length: 17
DNA: TGTGCCAGCAGCCCCTGGCTAGCGGAACTAGCCAAAAACATTCAGTACTTC
CDR3: CASSPWLAELAKNIQYF

J: TRBJ1-1
V: TRBV7-3
size: .
D: .
length: 13
DNA: TGTGCCAGCAGCTTTTCAATGAACACTGAAGCTTTCTTT
CDR3: CASSFSMNTEAFF

J: TRBJ1-2
V: TRBV28
size: .
D: .
length: 15
DNA: TGTGCCAGCAGTACCCACAGTGAAGGAAGTGGCGGCTACACCTTC
CDR3: CASSTHSEGSGGYTF

J: TRBJ2-5
V: TRBV28
size: .
D: .
length: 14
DNA: TGTGCCAGCAGCCTGTCCTCGCTACAAGAGACCCAGTACTTC
CDR3: CASSLSSLQETQYF

J: TRBJ2-5
V: TRBV11-2
size: .
D: .
length: 15
DNA: TGTGCCAGCACCCCTGGGGGGGGCAACCAAGAGACCCAGTACTTC
CDR3: CASTPGGGNQETQYF

J: TRBJ2-7
V: TRBV28
size: .
D: .
length: 14
DNA: TGTGCCAGTCTCCAGGGGGGATCCTCCTACGAGCAGTACTTC
CDR3: CASLQGGSSYEQYF

J: TRBJ2-3
V: TRBV5-6
size: .
D: .
length: 15
DNA: TGTGCCAGCGGGACGTTGGGGGGGCCGGGGGATACGCAGTATTTT
CDR3: CASGTLGGPGDTQYF

J: TRBJ1-6
V: TRBV5-1
size: .
D: .
length: 15
DNA: TGCGCCAGCAGCCCATCTGAGATAGGGGGATCACCCCTCCACTTT
CDR3: CASSPSEIGGSPLHF

J: TRBJ2-2
V: TRBV6-1
size: .
D: TRBD1
length: 15
DNA: TGTGCCAGCAGCTTGAGGGGACAGGGGACCGGGGAGCTGTTTTTT
CDR3: CASSLRGQGTGELFF

J: TRBJ1-5
V: TRBV12-5
size: .
D: TRBD1
length: 14
DNA: TGTGTAGACCTAACAGGGGCCATAAATCAGCCCCAGCATTTT
CDR3: CVDLTGAINQPQHF